These 21 T cell receptor beta chains were all obtained from the same sample, sequenced in a study of CD8 T cells in Susac syndrome (dated by TCRdb to about 2019). Preparation of the library involved the immunoSEQ multiplex PCR assay. RNA was extracted using the RNeasy kit, and about 0.45 to 1 ug of the RNA was reverse transcribed with random hexamers. TCRdb redid the processing of the public reads, applying fastp at Q25 and MiXCR, and retained in-frame beta chains. Every entry covers one CDR3 protein and lists the most common genes and DNA from its rows. This sample gives some 300,000 distinct CDR3 sequences in total; approximately 84% of them show up just once. Of the sample, over 0.1% falls within the top ten clones. The sample was CD8+ T cells from PBMCs. These receptors originate from a human donor with multiple sclerosis.

The chain couples TRBV10-3 to TRBJ2-7; D is perhaps TRBD2 (6 bases). V shed 8 bases and J shed 2 bases, with 19 bases lying between them. The CDR3 consists of 15 residues. Germline V gene sequence: CDR1 ENHRY, CDR2 SYGVKD. DNA of the CDR3: TGTGCCATCGGTCGTGTGCGGGGAAGCGCCTACGAGCAGTACTTC. The encoded protein is CAIGRVRGSAYEQYF.

This clonotype was detected a few times. The chain recombines TRBV10-3 with TRBJ2-1; possible D gene TRBD2, 7 bases. Germline V CDR1 and CDR2: ENHRY, SYGVKD. The CDR3 covers 16 residues. The V gene lost 3 bases and the J gene lost 2 bases, with 14 bases spanning the gap. This CDR3 is CAISDPEGGPYNEQFF. CDR3 coding DNA: TGTGCCATCAGTGACCCCGAGGGGGGGCCCTACAATGAGCAGTTCTTC.

The gene calls are TRBV28 and TRBJ2-3; 9 bases line up with TRBD2. J gave up 4 bases and V 6 bases, and 11 bases lay outside the gene matches. CDR1 MDHEN and CDR2 SYDVKM come from the germline V gene. This CDR3 region has 16 residues. CDR3 sequence reads: CASSTIAGASADTQYF. In nucleotides, the CDR3 is TGTGCCAGCAGCACTATAGCGGGAGCCTCGGCAGATACGCAGTATTTT.

V usage is TRBV11-2 and J usage is TRBJ2-5, with 7 positions matching TRBD2. The V segment lost 2 bases and the J segment 2 bases; nucleotides outside the gene matches: 11. CDR1 is SGHAT, CDR2 FQNNGV, per germline. The CDR3 runs 17 residues. This chain's CDR3 is CASSLLPTGGPQETQYF. In DNA form, the CDR3 reads TGTGCCAGCAGCTTACTTCCGACGGGAGGTCCACAAGAGACCCAGTACTTC.

This clonotype came up once. The genes are TRBV27 and TRBJ1-1, with 8 bases matching TRBD1. Germline-derived CDR1 and CDR2 are MNHEY and SMNVEV (reference sequence). The CDR3 has 14 amino acids. Germline trimming cut 8 bases from V and 1 base from J; bases unmatched to any gene: 6. The CDR3 loop reads CASGIQGGNTEAFF. The CDR3 DNA is TGTGCCAGCGGAATACAGGGGGGGAACACTGAAGCTTTCTTT.

The sample holds one count of this clonotype. The rearrangement links TRBV6-2 or TRBV6-3 to TRBJ2-3; 8 bases fit TRBD2. The length of the CDR3 is 14 residues. CDR1 MNHEY and CDR2 SVGEGT come from the germline V gene. Losses at the gene ends were 6 bases for V and 2 bases for J; bases not matched to a gene: 4. In DNA form, the CDR3 reads TGTGCCAGCAGGCCGGGACTAGACACAGATACGCAGTATTTT. This codes for CASRPGLDTDTQYF.

The chain carries TRBV3-1 and TRBJ2-1; no reliable D call. Trimming left V 4 bases short and J 8 bases short, with 18 bases between. The CDR3 length is 15 residues. The germline CDR1 and CDR2 sequences are LGHDT and YNNKEL (reference sequence). The CDR3 protein is CASSRDSERKYEQFF. The CDR3 DNA follows: TGTGCCAGCAGCCGCGATTCCGAAAGAAAATATGAGCAGTTCTTC.

The chain combines TRBV28 with TRBJ2-7; 16 bases are a match to TRBD2. Germline loops: CDR1 MDHEN, CDR2 SYDVKM. Trimming took 11 bases from V and 4 from J; bases not matched to a gene: 14. This CDR3 comprises 17 residues. In DNA, the CDR3 is TGTGCCTCCGCGACGGGACTAGCGGGAGGGCCTCGGTACGAGCAGTACTTC. The encoded protein is CASATGLAGGPRYEQYF.

This chain links TRBV5-5 with TRBJ2-3; 9 positions agree with TRBD1. Germline CDR1 is SGHKS and CDR2 is YYEKEE (reference sequence). V gave up 2 bases and J gave up 3 bases; unmatched junction bases: 7. The CDR3 totals 16 residues. In DNA form, the CDR3 reads TGTGCCAGCAGCTTCAAGTGGGGACAGGGTACAGATACGCAGTATTTT. Its protein product is CASSFKWGQGTDTQYF.

V gene TRBV5-1 combines with J gene TRBJ1-4; unclear D gene. This CDR3 comprises 15 residues. Deletions cut 1 base from V and 0 bases from J, with 7 bases between. Germline V CDR1 and CDR2: SGHRS, YFSETQ. CDR3 sequence: CASSLYKPTNEKLFF. The DNA of the CDR3 is TGCGCCAGCAGCTTGTATAAGCCAACTAATGAAAAACTGTTTTTT.

The CDR3 here is CASSRTGVQETQYF. The CDR3 DNA is TGTGCCAGTAGTCGGACAGGTGTCCAAGAGACCCAGTACTTC. This rearrangement joins TRBV19 to TRBJ2-5; TRBD1 aligns across 7 bases. The CDR3 totals 14 residues. V lost 5 bases and J lost 1; bases outside the gene matches: 4. Germline values: CDR1 LNHDA, CDR2 SQIVND (reference sequence). Complete variable domain (other parts from reference TRBV19 and TRBJ2-5): DGGITQSPKYLFRKEGQNVTLSCEQNLNHDAMYWYRQDPGQGLRLIYYSQIVNDFQKGDIAEGYSVSREKKESFPLTVTSAQKNPTAFYLCASSRTGVQETQYFGPGTRLLVL.

Comment on this clonotype: Compared with germline, one end of the junction differs, possibly owing to a read error. The gene calls are TRBV28 and TRBJ2-7; possibly TRBD2 for D (5 bases). Germline assignment: CDR1 MDHEN and CDR2 SYDVKM. The CDR3 is made up of 9 amino acids. CDR3 coding DNA: TGTGACAGCGGCGTTGAGCAGTACTTC. Its protein is CDSGVEQYF.

V usage is TRBV19 and J usage is TRBJ2-1; perhaps D is TRBD1 or TRBD2 (6 bases each). V was pared by 3 bases and J by 7 bases, with 19 bases between. This CDR3 is 16 amino acids long. Germline-derived CDR1 and CDR2 are LNHDA and SQIVND (reference sequence). This CDR3 is CASSIKSGGRKNEQFF. CDR3 nucleotide sequence: TGTGCCAGTAGTATCAAATCCGGGGGCCGGAAGAATGAGCAGTTCTTC.

This clonotype was seen only once. The chain couples TRBV20-1 to TRBJ1-1; 8 bases are a match to TRBD1. This CDR3 is built from 19 residues. Germline CDR1 reads DFQATT; CDR2 reads SNEGSKA (reference sequence). The V and J ends lost 0 bases and 0 bases, in that order; junction bases with no gene match: 15. The CDR3 DNA reads TGCAGTGCTAGAGATTTGGTCCAGGGGGCCGGTCGAATGAACACTGAAGCTTTCTTT. Protein: CSARDLVQGAGRMNTEAFF.

The rearrangement joins TRBV24-1 to TRBJ2-7; TRBD1 might be the D (6 bases). Germline V gives CDR1 KGHDR, CDR2 SFDVKD. Trimming removed 1 base from V and 2 bases from J, with 11 bases in between. The CDR3 has 15 residues. The CDR3: CATSDLTGHAYEQYF. CDR3 DNA: TGTGCCACCAGTGATTTAACGGGACATGCCTACGAGCAGTACTTC.

The V call is TRBV7-8, the J call TRBJ2-1; 12 nucleotides line up with TRBD2. The CDR3 totals 16 residues. Germline V CDR1 and CDR2: SGHVS, FQNEAQ. The V and J ends lost 5 bases and 4 bases, in that order; junction bases with no gene match: 6. The CDR3 DNA is TGTGCCAGCAGCCCTAGCGGGAGGGTCATATACAATGAGCAGTTCTTC. Its protein is CASSPSGRVIYNEQFF. The whole variable domain, filled in from reference TRBV7-8 and TRBJ2-1, reads GAGVSQSPRYKVAKRGQDVALRCDPISGHVSLFWYQQALGQGPEFLTYFQNEAQLDKSGLPSDRFFAERPEGSVSTLKIQRTQQEDSAVYLCASSPSGRVIYNEQFFGPGTRLTVL.

V usage is TRBV12-3 or TRBV12-4 and J usage is TRBJ2-7; 8 positions agree with TRBD2. The V gene end was trimmed by 6 bases and the J gene end by 3 bases; junction bases not matched to a gene: 10. This CDR3 is 15 amino acids long. For the CDR3, the DNA is TGTGCCAGCAGCTTACCGGGGGGGGGAATCTACGAGCAGTACTTC. This gives the protein CASSLPGGGIYEQYF.

The chain employs TRBV7-2 and TRBJ2-7, with 7 bases matching TRBD2. With V trimmed by 4 bases and J by 3 bases, 12 bases remained unmatched. The CDR3 has 16 residues. CDR1 is SGHTA and CDR2 is FQGNSA in the germline V gene. The CDR3 DNA reads TGTGCCAGCAGCTCGTGGGGGGGAAATTCCCTCTACGAGCAGTACTTC. Its protein product is CASSSWGGNSLYEQYF.

This clonotype was detected once. The chain couples TRBV28 to TRBJ1-1; perhaps TRBD1 as D (5 bases). This CDR3 has 14 amino acids. Trimming stripped 4 bases from V and 6 bases from J, with 15 bases between. Germline-derived CDR1 and CDR2 are MDHEN and SYDVKM. The DNA for the CDR3 is TGTGCCAGCAGTTCCCCCGGCCTGGGGGCTGAAGCTTTCTTT. Its protein product is CASSSPGLGAEAFF.

The chain links TRBV29-1 to TRBJ2-7; the D is unclear. The CDR3 is 16 residues long. From germline, CDR1 is SQVTM and CDR2 ANQGSEA. V gave up 0 bases and J gave up 3 bases, with 18 bases separating them. The CDR3 DNA reads TGCAGCGTTGAAGAAATCCGCGACATCCTTCTCTACGAGCAGTACTTC. Translated: CSVEEIRDILLYEQYF.

The V and J genes are TRBV19 and TRBJ2-7, with no clear D. This CDR3 spans 13 amino acids. Germline CDR1 LNHDA, CDR2 SQIVND (reference sequence). Trimming removed 10 bases from V and 2 bases from J, with 15 bases in between. CDR3 DNA sequence: TGTGCCACCCGGTCCCAGGTTGCCTACGAGCAGTACTTC. Amino acid sequence: CATRSQVAYEQYF.